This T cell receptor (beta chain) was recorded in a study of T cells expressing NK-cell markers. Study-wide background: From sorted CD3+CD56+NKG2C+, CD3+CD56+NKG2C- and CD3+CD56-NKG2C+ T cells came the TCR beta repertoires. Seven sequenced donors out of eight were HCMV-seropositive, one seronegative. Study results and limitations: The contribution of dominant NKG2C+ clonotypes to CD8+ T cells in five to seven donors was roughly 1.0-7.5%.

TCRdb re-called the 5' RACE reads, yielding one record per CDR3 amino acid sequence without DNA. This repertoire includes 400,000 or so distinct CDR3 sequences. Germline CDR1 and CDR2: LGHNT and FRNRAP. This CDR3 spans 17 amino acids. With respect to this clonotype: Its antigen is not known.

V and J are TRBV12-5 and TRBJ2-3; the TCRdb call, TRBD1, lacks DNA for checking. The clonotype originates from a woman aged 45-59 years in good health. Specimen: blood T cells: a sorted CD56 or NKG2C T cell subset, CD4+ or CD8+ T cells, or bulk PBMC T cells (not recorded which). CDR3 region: CASGLVTSAPVADTQYF.